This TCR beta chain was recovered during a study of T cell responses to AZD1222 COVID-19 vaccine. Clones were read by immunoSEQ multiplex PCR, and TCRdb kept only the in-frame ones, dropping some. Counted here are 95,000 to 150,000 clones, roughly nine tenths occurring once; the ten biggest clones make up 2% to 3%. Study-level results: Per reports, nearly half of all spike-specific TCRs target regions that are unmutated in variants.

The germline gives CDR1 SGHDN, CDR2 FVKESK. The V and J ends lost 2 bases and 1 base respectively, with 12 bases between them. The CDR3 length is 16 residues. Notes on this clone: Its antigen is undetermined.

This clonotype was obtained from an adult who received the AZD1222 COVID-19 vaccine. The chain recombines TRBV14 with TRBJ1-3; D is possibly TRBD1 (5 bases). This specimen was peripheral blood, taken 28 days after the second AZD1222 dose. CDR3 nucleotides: TGTGCCAGCAGCCAACTCTCCGGGACGTCTGGAAACACCATATATTTT. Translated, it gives CASSQLSGTSGNTIYF.